Listed below are T cell receptor beta chains from one sample, sequenced in a study of identical twins. TCRdb called the 5' RACE reads again in MiXCR, with one record for every CDR3 protein. The sample yields some 500,000 distinct CDR3 sequences, approximately 22% seen once. These data were also reused for a study on T cells expressing NK-cell markers.

The sample was CD4+ T cells sorted from blood. These receptors all come from a young woman in good health. Each CDR3 is given with its conserved first and last residue. A D gene is named only where the DNA matches it firmly. Rows may omit the clone size; those that give it use once, few, many or a size class.

CASSQTGDTQYF | . | . | TRBV3-1
CASSPPAGGPNEQFF | . | TRBD2 | TRBV18
CASSLFGSPRGNSEKLFF | many | . | TRBV12-3/TRBV12-4
CATSRDSYYEQYF | . | . | TRBV15
CAISDGDLNTEAFF | few | . | TRBV10-3
CCATGLAGGLSSYNEQFF | . | TRBD2 | TRBV20-1
CASRRQPYEQYF | few | . | TRBV6-5
CSAWTSPDPDTQYF | few | TRBD2 | TRBV20-1
CASSQGGLDNYGYTF | once | TRBD1 | TRBV6-1
CSASPLAGHTDTQYF | few | TRBD2 | TRBV20-1
CASSLILGGSAEAFF | . | . | TRBV7-9
CASSSPDRGETQYF | few | TRBD1 | TRBV5-1
CMAGARETQYF | . | . | TRBV29-1
CASSPAAAGGGKLFF | few | TRBD1 | TRBV18
CSVEGTSGKSEQFF | few | TRBD2 | TRBV29-1
CSAWDGAQYF | many | . | TRBV29-1
CASSPVRRVGPFDYEQYF | . | . | TRBV6-1
CASSVVGAVGYNEQFF | . | . | TRBV9
CASSQTSPNEQFF | few | . | TRBV5-1
CSVAWVRLETQYF | . | . | TRBV29-1
CASRTYSNQPQHF | few | . | TRBV6-1
CASSGPWGEQFF | few | . | TRBV2
CSVEGTGGTDTQYF | many | TRBD1 | TRBV29-1
CSVQSAGAISNYGYTF | many | . | TRBV29-1
CSVLRNEQFF | few | . | TRBV29-1
CSARGGGGRYEQYF | few | TRBD2 | TRBV20-1
CASTRQGVSLEQYF | . | TRBD1 | TRBV7-2
CASSVGGAPGTDTQYF | once | . | TRBV9
CASSSGPSRQPQHF | . | . | TRBV6-2/TRBV6-3
CASSLRGDRQETQYF | . | TRBD2 | TRBV7-3
CSVEMGGYEQYF | . | . | TRBV29-1
CSALPGDTQYF | few | . | TRBV20-1
CASSRGLAADTQYF | few | TRBD2 | TRBV4-2
CASSVGPPYEQYF | . | . | TRBV9
CASSQGPEAFF | many | . | TRBV6-5
CASNLAAGGTDTQYF | . | TRBD2 | TRBV7-8
CASSLNAGTSLWYEQYF | . | TRBD2 | TRBV5-6
CATSDLREQYF | . | . | TRBV24-1
CAVRQTQYF | few | . | TRBV24-1
CSARKRASRELFF | . | . | TRBV20-1
CATSRDGDTQYF | once | . | TRBV15
CSARPRSSTDTQYF | . | . | TRBV20-1
CSARMGPLDSPLHF | . | . | TRBV20-1
CASSAQTILVLELFF | few | . | TRBV19
CSAAGGSGAPDTQYF | few | . | TRBV20-1
CASSLGSVSSEAFF | few | . | TRBV5-6
CASSRDRWHETQYF | . | TRBD1 | TRBV5-5
CSAGDGTTTDTQYF | . | TRBD2 | TRBV20-1
CASSPRPDNEQFF | . | . | TRBV7-9
CASRIGQLTGELFF | few | . | TRBV6-1
CASSQRDSQETQYF | . | TRBD1 | TRBV4-1
CSASSRDRDGYTF | few | TRBD1 | TRBV20-1
CSVEVSQRGGNYEQYF | many | TRBD2 | TRBV29-1